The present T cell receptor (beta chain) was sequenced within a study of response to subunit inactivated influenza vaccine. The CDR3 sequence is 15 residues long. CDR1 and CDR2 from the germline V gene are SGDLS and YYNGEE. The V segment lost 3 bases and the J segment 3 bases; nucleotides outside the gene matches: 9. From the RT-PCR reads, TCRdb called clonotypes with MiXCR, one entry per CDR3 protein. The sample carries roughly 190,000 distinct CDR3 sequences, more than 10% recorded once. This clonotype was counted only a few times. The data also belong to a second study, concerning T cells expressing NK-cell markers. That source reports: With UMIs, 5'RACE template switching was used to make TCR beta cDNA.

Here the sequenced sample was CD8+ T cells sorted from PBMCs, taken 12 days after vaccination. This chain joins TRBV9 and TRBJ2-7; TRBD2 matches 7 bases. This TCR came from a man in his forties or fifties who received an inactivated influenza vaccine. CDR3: CASSGAGSHLYEQYF. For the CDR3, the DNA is TGTGCCAGCAGCGGAGCGGGATCCCACCTCTACGAGCAGTACTTC.